This T cell receptor (beta chain) appears in the sequencing data of a study of blood T cell repertoires in COVID-19. Study overall: The samples span acute and convalescent COVID-19 from the United States, Italy and Spain.

Here immunoSEQ multiplex PCR was the method, and the copy in TCRdb shows in-frame clones only, minus some. The sample consists of some 360,000 clones, roughly nine tenths of them appearing once. This clone appeared a single time. Trimming cost V 6 bases and J 4 bases, with 17 bases left between them. The length of the CDR3 is 15 residues. The germline CDR1 and CDR2 sequences are MNHEY and SVGEGT. The sample was peripheral blood. V gene TRBV6-2 or TRBV6-3 combines with J gene TRBJ2-3; possibly TRBD1 for D (5 bases). The TCR sequence derives from a woman aged 55-70 years with COVID-19, enrolled during active disease. CDR3 loop: CASSFGRPGSDTQYF. The CDR3 bases are TGTGCCAGCAGCTTCGGGCGCCCAGGGTCAGATACGCAGTATTTT.